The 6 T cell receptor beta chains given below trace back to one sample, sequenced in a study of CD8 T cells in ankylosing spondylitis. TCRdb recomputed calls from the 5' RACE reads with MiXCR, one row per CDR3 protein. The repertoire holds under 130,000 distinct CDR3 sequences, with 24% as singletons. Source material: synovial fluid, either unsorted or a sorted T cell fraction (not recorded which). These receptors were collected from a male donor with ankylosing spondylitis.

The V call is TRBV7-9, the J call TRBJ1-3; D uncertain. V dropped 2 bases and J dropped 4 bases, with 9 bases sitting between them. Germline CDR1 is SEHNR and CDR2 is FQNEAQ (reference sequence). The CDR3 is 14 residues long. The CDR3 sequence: CASSLRRAGNTIYF. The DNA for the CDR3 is TGTGCCAGCAGCTTACGTAGGGCCGGAAACACCATATATTTT.

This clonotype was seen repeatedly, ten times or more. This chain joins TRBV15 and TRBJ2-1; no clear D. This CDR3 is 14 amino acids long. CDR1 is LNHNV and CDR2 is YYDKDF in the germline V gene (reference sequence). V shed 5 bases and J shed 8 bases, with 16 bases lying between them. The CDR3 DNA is TGTGCCACCAGCCGGCCTTCTAATCGCGATGAGCAGTTCTTC. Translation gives CATSRPSNRDEQFF.

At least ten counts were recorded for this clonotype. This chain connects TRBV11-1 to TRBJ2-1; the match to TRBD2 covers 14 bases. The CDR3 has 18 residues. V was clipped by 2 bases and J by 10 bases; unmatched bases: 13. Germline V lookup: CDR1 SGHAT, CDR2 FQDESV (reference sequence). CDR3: CASSLRIGAGLAGAEQFF. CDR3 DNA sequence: TGTGCCAGCAGCTTAAGAATCGGGGCGGGACTAGCGGGAGCAGAGCAGTTCTTC.

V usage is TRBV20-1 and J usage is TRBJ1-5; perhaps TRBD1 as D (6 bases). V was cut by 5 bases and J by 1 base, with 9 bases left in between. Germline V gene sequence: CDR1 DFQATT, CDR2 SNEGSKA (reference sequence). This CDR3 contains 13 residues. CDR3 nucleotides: TGCAGTGCTGCCGGGACAAGCAATCAGCCCCAGCATTTT. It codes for CSAAGTSNQPQHF.

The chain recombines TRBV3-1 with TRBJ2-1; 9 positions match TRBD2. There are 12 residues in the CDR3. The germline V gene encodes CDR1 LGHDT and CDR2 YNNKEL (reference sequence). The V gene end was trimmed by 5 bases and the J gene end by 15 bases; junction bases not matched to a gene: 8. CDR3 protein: CASSSSGTAPFF. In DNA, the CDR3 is TGTGCCAGCAGCTCTAGCGGGACCGCTCCGTTCTTC.

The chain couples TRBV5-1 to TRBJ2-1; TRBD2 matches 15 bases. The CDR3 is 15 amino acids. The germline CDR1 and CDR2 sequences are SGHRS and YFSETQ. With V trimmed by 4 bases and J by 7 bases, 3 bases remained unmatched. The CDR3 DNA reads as TGCGCCAGCAGCGTAGGACTAGCGGGAGGGAATGAGCAGTTCTTC. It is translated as CASSVGLAGGNEQFF.